Following are 29 T cell receptor beta chains from one sample sequenced in a study of blood T cell repertoires in COVID-19. TCRdb's copy holds only in-frame clones and misses some; the assay was immunoSEQ multiplex PCR. The sample lists a few hundred thousand clones; around 88% were seen once. The specimen sequenced was peripheral blood. These receptors were obtained from a man aged 25-45 years with active or convalescent COVID-19.

The rearrangement links TRBV5-6 to TRBJ1-2; 7 bases are a match to TRBD1. Germline values: CDR1 SGHDT, CDR2 YYEEEE. The CDR3 consists of 14 residues. The V segment lost 0 bases and the J segment 5 bases; nucleotides outside the gene matches: 4. The CDR3 loop reads CASSLADRVYGYTF. CDR3 DNA: TGTGCCAGCAGCTTGGCAGACAGGGTGTATGGCTACACCTTC.

This sequence joins TRBV7-2 and TRBJ2-7; a possible D gene is TRBD1 (6 bases). Germline loops: CDR1 SGHTA, CDR2 FQGNSA. The CDR3 length is 15 residues. Trimming pared 5 bases from V and 6 bases from J, leaving 20 bases between. The DNA of the CDR3 is TGTGCCAGCAGCCTAGGGGCAGGGGATCAGGGCGAGCAGTACTTC. Protein: CASSLGAGDQGEQYF.

This sequence joins TRBV3-1 (or the pseudogene TRBV3-2) and TRBJ1-2; D is unclear. The CDR3 has 16 amino acids. Between the trimmed V and J ends, which lost 0 bases and 6 bases, there was a span of 17 bases. Germline V gene data show CDR1 as LGHDT and CDR2 as YNNKEL (reference sequence). The CDR3 spells CASSQDLVGRLHGYTF. DNA of the CDR3: TGTGCCAGCAGCCAAGATCTGGTTGGCAGACTACATGGCTACACCTTC.

The rearrangement joins TRBV7-8 to TRBJ2-1, with D maybe TRBD2 (6 bases). V gave up 4 bases and J gave up 0 bases, with 10 bases separating them. The CDR3 is 15 residues long. Germline V gene sequence: CDR1 SGHVS, CDR2 FQNEAQ. This CDR3 reads CASSSSVSSYNEQFF. Written as DNA, the CDR3 is TGTGCCAGCAGCTCTAGCGTGAGCTCCTACAATGAGCAGTTCTTC.

The chain links TRBV7-2 to TRBJ2-7, with 9 bases fitting TRBD1. The V and J ends lost 6 bases and 0 bases, in that order; junction bases with no gene match: 6. This CDR3 region has 15 residues. Germline assignment: CDR1 SGHTA and CDR2 FQGNSA. CDR3: CASRDRGKSSYEQYF. CDR3 sequence (DNA): TGTGCCAGCAGGGACAGGGGAAAGAGCTCCTACGAGCAGTACTTC.

This chain joins TRBV10-3 and TRBJ2-7; 10 bases match TRBD1. V gave up 10 bases and J gave up 7 bases; unmatched junction bases: 13. CDR1 and CDR2 from the germline V gene are ENHRY and SYGVKD. The CDR3 runs to 14 residues. The CDR3 loop is CAKTRGQGSREQYF. The DNA for the CDR3 is TGTGCCAAGACTAGGGGACAGGGGTCGAGGGAGCAGTACTTC.

The chain carries TRBV11-3 and TRBJ2-1, with D hard to call. V gave up 5 bases and J gave up 8 bases, with 13 bases separating them. Germline V gene data show CDR1 as SGHNT and CDR2 as YENEEA. This CDR3 comprises 13 residues. Here the CDR3 DNA reads TGTGCCAGCAGCCCTGATCAGAGGTATGAGCAGTTCTTC. It translates to CASSPDQRYEQFF.

This chain joins TRBV19 and TRBJ2-4; 7 nucleotides align to TRBD2. V lost 7 bases to trimming and J lost 4 bases; unmatched junction nucleotides: 7. The V gene's germline CDR1 is LNHDA and CDR2 SQIVND (reference sequence). The CDR3 has 14 amino acids. For the CDR3, the DNA is TGTGCCAGTAAAGGAGGACTAGAAAAAAACATTCAGTACTTC. Translated, it gives CASKGGLEKNIQYF.

The sample holds one count of this clone. The chain uses TRBV10-1 and TRBJ2-1; 11 bases are shared with TRBD2. The length of the CDR3 is 17 residues. After removal of 2 bases from V and 4 bases from J, the junction contained 7 bases not matched to a gene. Germline V gene data show CDR1 as WNHNN and CDR2 as SYGVQD (reference sequence). CDR3 in DNA: TGCGCCAGCAGTGAGGGCACTAGCGGGGGCCCGTACAATGAGCAGTTCTTC. As protein: CASSEGTSGGPYNEQFF.

This clone was counted a single time. The rearrangement joins TRBV12-3 or TRBV12-4 to TRBJ2-3, with a possible D match to TRBD1 (6 bases). The CDR3 is 11 residues long. Trimming left V 4 bases short and J 8 bases short, with 7 bases between. CDR3 coding DNA: TGTGCCAGCAGTTCCAGGGGTACGCAGTATTTT. This sequence encodes CASSSRGTQYF.

This rearrangement joins TRBV4-1 to TRBJ2-3, with D tentatively TRBD1 (6 bases). This CDR3 is built from 15 residues. The germline V and J ends were trimmed by 1 base and 8 bases, with 16 bases remaining between them. CDR1 MGHRA and CDR2 YSYEKL come from the germline V gene. The CDR3 DNA sequence: TGCGCCAGCAGCCAAGCCAACAGGGATCGGGGTACGCAGTATTTT. Translating it yields CASSQANRDRGTQYF.

This rearrangement joins TRBV15 to TRBJ2-1, with 10 bases lining up with TRBD1. The ends lost 3 bases at V and 6 bases at J; junction bases unmatched: 5. In germline, CDR1 is LNHNV, CDR2 YYDKDF (reference sequence). The CDR3 covers 15 residues. The CDR3 nucleotides read TGTGCCACCAGCAGCCGGGACAGGGGCTTCAATGAGCAGTTCTTC. Translating gives CATSSRDRGFNEQFF.

The chain employs TRBV18 and TRBJ2-5; TRBD2 matches at 8 bases. V gave up 6 bases and J gave up 1 base; unmatched junction bases: 4. Per the germline V gene, CDR1 is KGHSH and CDR2 is LQKENI. This CDR3 contains 14 residues. CDR3 bases: TGTGCCAGCTCGGTAGCGGGGCCCCAAGAGACCCAGTACTTC. Amino acids: CASSVAGPQETQYF. The full variable domain, completed using reference TRBV18 and TRBJ2-5, is NAGVMQNPRHLVRRRGQEARLRCSPMKGHSHVYWYRQLPEEGLKFMVYLQKENIIDESGMPKERFSAEFPKEGPSILRIQQVVRGDSAAYFCASSVAGPQETQYFGPGTRLLVL.

This clone was detected once. This chain links TRBV27 with TRBJ1-3, with D unresolved. V gave up 4 bases and J gave up 0 bases, with 10 bases separating them. The CDR3 runs 15 residues. Germline-derived CDR1 and CDR2 are MNHEY and SMNVEV (reference sequence). In DNA, the CDR3 is TGTGCCAGCAGTTCTGCTAGCAGCTCTGGAAACACCATATATTTT. This gives the protein CASSSASSSGNTIYF.

The V and J genes are TRBV6-4 and TRBJ2-7; D may be TRBD2 (5 bases). V was pared by 1 base and J by 2 bases, with 24 bases between. This CDR3 has 19 amino acids. Germline values: CDR1 MRHNA, CDR2 SNTAGT. DNA for the CDR3: TGTGCCAGCAGTGACTTCCTTCAAGTCCTTGGACTGGGAGCCTACGAGCAGTACTTC. It encodes CASSDFLQVLGLGAYEQYF.

This clone was detected once. This chain links TRBV2 with TRBJ1-6; D not certain. This CDR3 is 14 amino acids long. Germline CDR1 reads SNHLY; CDR2 reads FYNNEI. Trimming removed 8 bases at V and 4 bases at J, with 12 bases between. As DNA, the CDR3 is TGTGCCAGCTCACTAGGAGAATATAATTCACCCCTCCACTTT. It translates to CASSLGEYNSPLHF.

With regard to this clone: Within the sample, other DNA sequences also encode this same CDR3. The chain joins TRBV9 to TRBJ1-1, with a tentative D call TRBD1 (5 bases). CDR1 and CDR2 (germline): SGDLS, YYNGEE. Trimming cost V 0 bases and J 2 bases, with 11 bases left between them. This CDR3 spans 15 amino acids. The CDR3 DNA reads TGTGCCAGCAGCGTAGTCGACAGTGGAAACACTGAAGCTTTCTTT. This codes for CASSVVDSGNTEAFF.

This chain links TRBV10-3 with TRBJ2-5, with D uncertain. The germline V gene encodes CDR1 ENHRY and CDR2 SYGVKD. CDR3 size: 13 residues. The V and J ends lost 5 bases and 2 bases respectively, with 9 bases between them. The CDR3 sequence is CAISLLPQETQYF. DNA of the CDR3: TGTGCCATCAGTCTTCTCCCTCAAGAGACCCAGTACTTC.

This clone was detected a few times. The CDR3 sequence is CASKTGLSQPQHF. CDR3 DNA sequence: TGTGCCAGCAAGACAGGGTTAAGTCAGCCCCAGCATTTT. The chain joins TRBV2 to TRBJ1-5; 7 bases line up with TRBD1. The CDR3 sequence is 13 residues long. From germline, CDR1 is SNHLY and CDR2 FYNNEI. The trim removed 7 bases at V and 6 bases at J, leaving 6 bases unmatched. The full variable domain, in which reference TRBV2 and TRBJ1-5 provide the parts outside the CDR3, is EPEVTQTPSHQVTQMGQEVILRCVPISNHLYFYWYRQILGQKVEFLVSFYNNEISEKSEIFDDQFSVERPDGSNFTLKIRSTKLEDSAMYFCASKTGLSQPQHFGDGTRLSIL.

The chain is built from TRBV5-1 and TRBJ2-1; 10 bases are a match to TRBD2. V trimming: 4 bases; J trimming: 5 bases; junction bases outside the gene matches: 9. The germline CDR1 and CDR2 sequences are SGHRS and YFSETQ. The CDR3 is 16 amino acids. CDR3 sequence: CASSRQGLAANNEQFF. The CDR3, as DNA: TGCGCCAGCAGCAGGCAAGGACTAGCGGCCAACAATGAGCAGTTCTTC.

The sample holds one count of this clone. V gene TRBV27 combines with J gene TRBJ1-1; 8 nucleotides line up with TRBD1. Trimming cost V 7 bases and J 1 base; bases outside gene matches: 5. CDR1 and CDR2 from the germline V gene are MNHEY and SMNVEV (reference sequence). The CDR3 loop spans 14 amino acids. In DNA form, the CDR3 reads TGTGCCAGCACGACCGGGACAGGGAACACTGAAGCTTTCTTT. This encodes CASTTGTGNTEAFF.

V gene TRBV19 combines with J gene TRBJ2-1; maybe TRBD1 (5 bases). Germline V CDR1 and CDR2: LNHDA, SQIVND (reference sequence). This CDR3 comprises 16 residues. V lost 0 bases and J lost 0, with 9 bases in between. Written as DNA, the CDR3 is TGTGCCAGTAGTATAGAAAACAGGAACTCCTACAATGAGCAGTTCTTC. Amino acids: CASSIENRNSYNEQFF.

The chain recombines TRBV5-1 with TRBJ2-5; 10 bases agree with TRBD2. Germline V gene data show CDR1 as SGHRS and CDR2 as YFSETQ. V gave up 7 bases and J gave up 3 bases; unmatched junction bases: 6. The CDR3 length is 14 residues. The CDR3 sequence: CASARSGGEETQYF. The CDR3 nucleotides read TGCGCCAGCGCCCGAAGCGGGGGGGAAGAGACCCAGTACTTC.

The chain couples TRBV7-2 to TRBJ1-5, with D perhaps matching TRBD1 (5 bases). The V end lost 5 bases, the J end lost 2 bases, and 16 bases lay between the germline ends. Per the germline V gene, CDR1 is SGHTA and CDR2 is FQGNSA. This CDR3 is 16 amino acids long. This CDR3 is CASSPLGWGGNQPQHF. CDR3 DNA sequence: TGTGCCAGCAGCCCGCTCGGTTGGGGGGGCAATCAGCCCCAGCATTTT.

This chain uses TRBV30 with TRBJ1-3; unclear D gene. The CDR3 is made up of 17 amino acids. Germline CDR1 reads GTSNPN; CDR2 reads SVGIG (reference sequence). With 2 bases removed from V and 0 bases from J, the gap between germline ends came to 17 bases. CDR3 coding DNA: TGTGCCTGGAGTTCTTATAGAAGCGATTTCTCTGGAAACACCATATATTTT. As protein: CAWSSYRSDFSGNTIYF.

The chain links TRBV7-2 to TRBJ2-3; no definite D call. Germline CDR1 reads SGHTA; CDR2 reads FQGNSA. The CDR3 is made up of 13 amino acids. V gave up 5 bases and J gave up 2 bases, with 8 bases separating them. Written as DNA, the CDR3 is TGTGCCAGCAGCCTCAGCGTCACAGATACGCAGTATTTT. Its protein product is CASSLSVTDTQYF.

The chain has TRBV7-6 and TRBJ1-1, with a tentative D call TRBD1 (5 bases). Trimming pared 5 bases from V and 5 bases from J, leaving 15 bases between. The CDR3 is 14 amino acids. The germline gives CDR1 SGHVS, CDR2 FNYEAQ. The chain's CDR3 is CASSPGGLGTEAFF. The CDR3 DNA follows: TGTGCCAGCAGCCCGGGGGGACTCGGGACTGAAGCTTTCTTT.

This clone was counted a single time. The V gene is TRBV15, the J gene TRBJ1-4; D is unclear. Trimming removed 3 bases at V and 1 base at J, with 6 bases between. Germline CDR1 LNHNV, CDR2 YYDKDF (reference sequence). This CDR3 is 14 amino acids long. The CDR3 loop is CATSSGVTNEKLFF. The CDR3 DNA reads as TGTGCCACCAGCAGCGGAGTAACTAATGAAAAACTGTTTTTT. Filled out from reference TRBV15 and TRBJ1-4, the complete variable domain reads DAMVIQNPRYQVTQFGKPVTLSCSQTLNHNVMYWYQQKSSQAPKLLFHYYDKDFNNEADTPDNFQSRRPNTSFCFLDIRSPGLGDTAMYLCATSSGVTNEKLFFGSGTQLSVL.

The J gene is TRBJ2-7, the V gene TRBV19; TRBD2 matches at 8 bases. The germline V gene encodes CDR1 LNHDA and CDR2 SQIVND (reference sequence). This CDR3 has 13 residues. The ends lost 8 bases at V and 1 base at J; junction bases unmatched: 4. The CDR3 reads CASAGGGSYEQYF. The CDR3 DNA follows: TGTGCCAGTGCCGGGGGGGGTTCCTACGAGCAGTACTTC. Full variable domain (rest looked up from reference TRBV19 and TRBJ2-7): DGGITQSPKYLFRKEGQNVTLSCEQNLNHDAMYWYRQDPGQGLRLIYYSQIVNDFQKGDIAEGYSVSREKKESFPLTVTSAQKNPTAFYLCASAGGGSYEQYFGPGTRLTVT.